This T cell receptor beta chain emerged from a study of cytomegalovirus exposure and HLA in healthy donors. Study context: Unique TCR beta sequences numbering fewer than 130 million came from about 179 million T cells in an earlier analysis.

The PCR employed 60 Vbeta primers together with 13 Jbeta primers. Libraries were prepared by immunoSEQ multiplex PCR; TCRdb keeps only in-frame clonotypes and omits some of them. This sample has some 200,000 clones, with approximately 79% found just once. The germline gives CDR1 SGHAT, CDR2 FQNNGV. The CDR3 length is 14 residues. The trim removed 6 bases at V and 2 bases at J, leaving 6 bases unmatched. The rearrangement joins TRBV11-2 to TRBJ1-2; TRBD1 matches 7 bases. Input material: PBMCs. The sequence was collected from a girl aged 10 to 17 in good health and CMV-seropositive. DNA of the CDR3: TGTGCCAGCAGACCGACAGGGTTGAACTATGGCTACACCTTC. Its protein product is CASRPTGLNYGYTF.